Below are 31 T cell receptor beta chains sequenced from a single sample in a study of shared clonotypes between healthy human individuals. Measured with immunoSEQ multiplex PCR; TCRdb has only the in-frame clones, and not every one. This table holds under 1,900,000 clones, about 98.5% found once. The sample was naive CD4+ T cells sorted from blood. Subset indicated: CD45RA+ positively selected. All receptors derive from a young man in good health.

This clone appeared once. The rearrangement links TRBV2 to TRBJ2-7; 8 positions match TRBD2. The germline gives CDR1 SNHLY, CDR2 FYNNEI. J lost 0 bases, V lost 5 bases, and 3 bases had no gene match. The CDR3 extends over 14 amino acids. The CDR3 sequence: CASSFSGTSYEQYF. The DNA of the CDR3 is TGTGCCAGCAGTTTTAGCGGGACCTCCTACGAGCAGTACTTC.

The chain is built from TRBV6-5 and TRBJ1-2; D gene unclear. V gave up 10 bases and J gave up 4 bases, with 13 bases separating them. The CDR3 contains 12 residues. The germline V gene has CDR1 MNHEY and CDR2 SVGAGI. The CDR3 region is CATQVALYGYTF. The DNA for the CDR3 is TGTGCCACCCAGGTGGCCCTCTATGGCTACACCTTC.

V is TRBV7-3 and J is TRBJ2-1; 13 bases fit TRBD2. Trimming cost V 3 bases and J 6 bases; bases outside gene matches: 11. This CDR3 contains 18 residues. Germline lookup yields CDR1 SGHTA and CDR2 FQGTGA. The CDR3 sequence is CASSFNTQLAGGGNEQFF. For the CDR3, the DNA is TGTGCCAGCAGCTTTAACACCCAACTAGCGGGAGGGGGCAATGAGCAGTTCTTC.

J is TRBJ2-3 and V is TRBV7-2; D may be TRBD2 (5 bases). CDR1 and CDR2 (germline): SGHTA, FQGNSA. Between the trimmed V and J ends, which lost 1 base and 1 base, there was a span of 12 bases. This CDR3 is 16 amino acids long. The CDR3, as DNA: TGTGCCAGCAGCTTAGAGGCGGGTCTCGGCACAGATACGCAGTATTTT. Encoded protein: CASSLEAGLGTDTQYF.

The rearrangement links TRBV6-4 to TRBJ2-7; 7 nucleotides agree with TRBD1. Germline assignment: CDR1 MRHNA and CDR2 SNTAGT. CDR3 length: 15 amino acids. Trimming at V came to 6 bases and at J to 2 bases, leaving 10 bases not matched to a gene. CDR3 in amino acids: CASSGADRSTYEQYF. CDR3 coding DNA: TGTGCCAGCAGCGGAGCGGACAGGTCCACCTACGAGCAGTACTTC.

The chain recombines TRBV10-1 with TRBJ2-1, with TRBD1 matching 10 bases. CDR3 length: 15 amino acids. With V trimmed by 4 bases and J by 2 bases, 2 bases remained unmatched. Germline-derived CDR1 and CDR2 are WNHNN and SYGVQD (reference sequence). CDR3 DNA sequence: TGCGCCAGCAGTGGGACAGGGGGGGCCTACAATGAGCAGTTCTTC. It translates to CASSGTGGAYNEQFF.

V and J are TRBV5-1 and TRBJ2-3; D is uncertain. In germline, CDR1 is SGHRS, CDR2 YFSETQ. CDR3 length: 16 amino acids. V lost 3 bases and J 0 bases, leaving 14 bases between the germline ends. The CDR3 DNA follows: TGCGCCAGCAGCTCCCTACAGCGTCCTAGCACAGATACGCAGTATTTT. Its translation: CASSSLQRPSTDTQYF.

The chain has TRBV7-9 and TRBJ2-3, with D hard to call. V lost 3 bases and J lost 10, with 14 bases in between. Germline values: CDR1 SEHNR, CDR2 FQNEAQ (reference sequence). The CDR3 is 13 amino acids. CDR3 sequence reads: CASSFARIRAQYF. The CDR3 nucleotides read TGTGCCAGCAGCTTTGCGCGGATACGGGCGCAGTATTTT.

The V call is TRBV5-4, the J call TRBJ2-7; D not certain. V dropped 0 bases and J dropped 0 bases, with 7 bases sitting between them. Germline V CDR1 and CDR2: SGHNT, YYREEE (reference sequence). The CDR3 runs 14 residues. The CDR3 nucleotides are TGTGCCAGCAGCTTGGAACTAAGCTCCTACGAGCAGTACTTC. This encodes CASSLELSSYEQYF.

V gene TRBV4-1 combines with J gene TRBJ2-7, with 8 bases fitting TRBD2. Trimming cost V 4 bases and J 4 bases; bases outside gene matches: 15. This CDR3 has 17 amino acids. CDR1 and CDR2 (germline): MGHRA, YSYEKL. The CDR3 nucleotides are TGCGCCAGCAGCCGCGATAGGGGAGCGGGAGAGGGATACGAGCAGTACTTC. Protein product: CASSRDRGAGEGYEQYF.

The CDR3 is CASSDGDLRGEQYF. The CDR3 DNA reads TGCGCCAGCAGTGATGGAGATTTAAGGGGCGAGCAGTACTTC. The genes are TRBV10-1 and TRBJ2-7, with D possibly TRBD1 on 5 matching bases. The CDR3 runs 14 residues. Trimming cost V 3 bases and J 6 bases, with 15 bases left between them. Germline CDR1 and CDR2: WNHNN and SYGVQD (reference sequence).

This chain uses TRBV14 with TRBJ2-1; no definite D call. This CDR3 spans 16 amino acids. Trimming cost V 0 bases and J 0 bases, with 9 bases left between them. Germline V lookup: CDR1 SGHDN, CDR2 FVKESK. The CDR3 loop is CASSQDFLNSYNEQFF. The CDR3 DNA sequence: TGTGCCAGCAGCCAAGATTTCCTCAACTCCTACAATGAGCAGTTCTTC.

The chain combines TRBV2 with TRBJ2-2; D is possibly TRBD1 (5 bases). The CDR3 has 13 amino acids. Trimming removed 6 bases at V and 8 bases at J, with 13 bases between. Germline V lookup: CDR1 SNHLY, CDR2 FYNNEI. The CDR3 DNA is TGTGCCAGCAGGGAACAGGTGATAGGGGAGCTGTTTTTT. Its protein product is CASREQVIGELFF.

V usage is TRBV27 and J usage is TRBJ2-1; unclear D gene. V gave up 6 bases and J gave up 5 bases, with 23 bases separating them. Germline lookup yields CDR1 MNHEY and CDR2 SMNVEV (reference sequence). This CDR3 spans 17 amino acids. CDR3 loop: CASSTGWGSPDHNEQFF. CDR3 DNA sequence: TGTGCCAGCAGCACTGGGTGGGGTAGCCCCGACCACAATGAGCAGTTCTTC.

The V gene is TRBV9, the J gene TRBJ2-7, with 8 nucleotides matching TRBD1. Germline assignment: CDR1 SGDLS and CDR2 YYNGEE. V lost 3 bases to trimming and J lost 2 bases; unmatched junction nucleotides: 1. The CDR3 spans 13 residues. The CDR3 is CASSAGQAYEQYF. DNA for the CDR3: TGTGCCAGCAGCGCGGGACAGGCCTACGAGCAGTACTTC.

This chain connects TRBV5-1 to TRBJ2-2; D ambiguous. CDR1 SGHRS and CDR2 YFSETQ come from the germline V gene. V was cut by 4 bases and J by 8 bases, with 21 bases left in between. The CDR3 covers 16 residues. CDR3: CASSGIGRIELGELFF. The CDR3 DNA sequence: TGCGCCAGCAGCGGGATAGGGCGGATCGAACTGGGGGAGCTGTTTTTT.

The chain has TRBV7-7 and TRBJ2-1, with a tentative D call TRBD1 (5 bases). Trimming shortened V by 1 base and J by 6 bases, and 10 bases separated the two germline ends. The germline V gene encodes CDR1 SSHAT and CDR2 FNYEAQ (reference sequence). The CDR3 extends over 14 amino acids. The DNA for the CDR3 is TGTGCCAGCAGCTTAGGGGTAAGGGGCAATGAGCAGTTCTTC. Encoded protein: CASSLGVRGNEQFF.

The genes are TRBV7-2 and TRBJ2-2; D not certain. Looked up from germline, CDR1 is SGHTA and CDR2 is FQGNSA. The CDR3 loop spans 16 amino acids. Trimming took off 1 base at V and 0 bases at J, with 9 bases between the two ends. The CDR3 nucleotides read TGTGCCAGCAGCTTAGTCCCAGGCGCGAACACCGGGGAGCTGTTTTTT. It encodes CASSLVPGANTGELFF.

The chain combines TRBV10-3 with TRBJ1-2; TRBD1 matches at 8 bases. The junction had 3 bases not matched to a gene; V was cut back by 4 bases and J by 2 bases. CDR1 ENHRY and CDR2 SYGVKD come from the germline V gene. The CDR3 loop spans 14 amino acids. CDR3 protein: CAISADRANYGYTF. The DNA of the CDR3 is TGTGCCATCAGTGCGGACAGGGCAAACTATGGCTACACCTTC.

J is TRBJ1-2 and V is TRBV6-1, with D possibly being TRBD1 (6 bases). Germline V gene sequence: CDR1 MNHNS, CDR2 SASEGT. The length of the CDR3 is 14 residues. The V gene lost 7 bases and the J gene lost 7 bases, with 19 bases spanning the gap. This CDR3 is CASTEIVGGGGYTF. The CDR3 DNA reads TGTGCCAGCACCGAAATCGTGGGGGGCGGTGGCTACACCTTC.

The gene calls are TRBV5-1 and TRBJ2-1; 7 nucleotides agree with TRBD2. With V trimmed by 0 bases and J by 6 bases, 12 bases remained unmatched. CDR1 and CDR2 from the germline V gene are SGHRS and YFSETQ. This CDR3 has 17 residues. This CDR3 reads CASSLGFRAGLPNEQFF. Written as DNA, the CDR3 is TGCGCCAGCAGCTTGGGGTTTAGGGCGGGACTACCCAATGAGCAGTTCTTC.

About this clone itself: Within the sample, other DNA sequences also encode this same CDR3. The V call is TRBV11-2, the J call TRBJ2-7; TRBD2 matches 7 bases. Germline-derived CDR1 and CDR2 are SGHAT and FQNNGV. The CDR3 spans 14 residues. Trimming took 0 bases from V and 3 from J; bases not matched to a gene: 2. CDR3 nucleotides: TGTGCCAGCAGCTTAGAGGGCGGGAGCTACGAGCAGTACTTC. Translation gives CASSLEGGSYEQYF.

The J gene is TRBJ1-4, the V gene TRBV27; D ambiguous. Germline assignment: CDR1 MNHEY and CDR2 SMNVEV (reference sequence). The CDR3 is 14 amino acids. Trimming removed 4 bases from V and 6 bases from J, with 12 bases in between. The CDR3 sequence is CASSSVRGDEKLFF. Here the CDR3 DNA reads TGTGCCAGCAGTTCCGTTCGGGGTGATGAAAAACTGTTTTTT.

This chain connects TRBV5-1 to TRBJ2-7; 9 nucleotides line up with TRBD1. V shed 4 bases, J shed 7 bases, and the junction held 6 bases outside the gene matches. The CDR3 covers 13 residues. CDR1 and CDR2 (germline): SGHRS, YFSETQ. The CDR3 loop reads CASSPRTGVEQYF. For the CDR3, the DNA is TGCGCCAGCAGCCCACGGACAGGGGTTGAGCAGTACTTC.

This clone appeared a single time. This chain uses TRBV4-3 with TRBJ2-7; 9 bases agree with TRBD2. Germline V CDR1 and CDR2: LGHNA, YSLEER. The CDR3 runs 15 residues. V lost 4 bases to trimming and J lost 1 base; unmatched junction nucleotides: 5. The CDR3 loop reads CASSRNSGGSYEQYF. The CDR3 nucleotides read TGCGCCAGCAGCCGAAATAGCGGGGGATCCTACGAGCAGTACTTC.

Turning to this clone: Additional DNA sequences in this sample encode the identical CDR3. The V gene is TRBV18, the J gene TRBJ2-3; no definite D call. The CDR3 extends over 16 amino acids. Germline V gene lookup returns CDR1 KGHSH and CDR2 LQKENI. V lost 3 bases, J lost 1 base, and 14 bases lay in between. The CDR3 DNA sequence: TGTGCCAGCTCACCCCGGTCACCATCGGGCACAGATACGCAGTATTTT. Translated, it gives CASSPRSPSGTDTQYF.

The chain carries TRBV6-6 and TRBJ1-1, with D hard to call. CDR1 is MNHNY and CDR2 is SVGAGI in the germline V gene (reference sequence). With 4 bases removed from V and 3 bases from J, the gap between germline ends came to 3 bases. The CDR3 extends over 11 amino acids. CDR3 nucleotide sequence: TGTGCCAGCAGTTGGGACACTGAAGCTTTCTTT. Its protein is CASSWDTEAFF.

This clone has only one observation. The chain couples TRBV10-3 to TRBJ1-1, with unresolved D. The V gene's germline CDR1 is ENHRY and CDR2 SYGVKD. The V gene lost 4 bases and the J gene lost 6 bases, with 9 bases spanning the gap. This CDR3 contains 12 residues. The DNA for the CDR3 is TGTGCCATCAGTGCCGTCGGCGCTGAAGCTTTCTTT. Translation gives CAISAVGAEAFF.

The V and J genes are TRBV5-1 and TRBJ2-1, with D possibly TRBD2 on 5 matching bases. Between the trimmed V and J ends, which lost 0 bases and 7 bases, there was a span of 20 bases. In germline, CDR1 is SGHRS, CDR2 YFSETQ. The CDR3 length is 17 residues. DNA for the CDR3: TGCGCCAGCAGCTTGGTGTCTACAAGCGGACTGGAGAATGAGCAGTTCTTC. Its translation is CASSLVSTSGLENEQFF.

Comments on this clone: This sample also contains other DNA sequences that code for the same CDR3. This sequence joins TRBV5-4 and TRBJ2-1, with D perhaps matching TRBD1 (5 bases). This CDR3 region has 15 residues. Trimming shortened V by 0 bases and J by 1 base, and 8 bases separated the two germline ends. Germline V gives CDR1 SGHNT, CDR2 YYREEE (reference sequence). The CDR3 nucleotides read TGTGCCAGCAGCTTGGATCCAGGGTCCTACAATGAGCAGTTCTTC. Translated: CASSLDPGSYNEQFF.

V usage is TRBV28 and J usage is TRBJ2-2, with TRBD1 matching over 10 bases. Germline V gene data show CDR1 as MDHEN and CDR2 as SYDVKM. V gave up 11 bases and J gave up 0 bases; unmatched junction bases: 0. This CDR3 spans 13 amino acids. CDR3 sequence (DNA): TGTGCCGGACAGGGGGCGAACACCGGGGAGCTGTTTTTT. Amino acid sequence: CAGQGANTGELFF. Looking up the rest from reference TRBV28 and TRBJ2-2 gives the full variable domain: DVKVTQSSRYLVKRTGEKVFLECVQDMDHENMFWYRQDPGLGLRLIYFSYDVKMKEKGDIPEGYSVSREKKERFSLILESASTNQTSMYLCAGQGANTGELFFGEGSRLTVL.